This T cell receptor (beta chain) came from a study of control samples from healthy donors and cancer patients. This clone was observed once. Per germline, CDR1 SGHRS and CDR2 YFSETQ. V lost 5 bases to trimming and J lost 3 bases, with 14 bases between them. The length of the CDR3 is 15 residues. The data were produced by immunoSEQ multiplex PCR, yet TCRdb's version contains in-frame clones alone and is incomplete. The sample lists about 220,000 clones, roughly 94% occurring once. Specimen: blood. This sequence was found in a man aged 45-65 years in good health. The rearrangement joins TRBV5-1 to TRBJ2-2; no firm D call. The CDR3 loop reads CASRSEGRDTGELFF. DNA of the CDR3: TGCGCCAGCAGATCTGAAGGGCGTGACACCGGGGAGCTGTTTTTT.